The clone carrying this T cell receptor beta chain has just one count. This entry is derived from a study of blood T cell repertoires in COVID-19. Study summary: From the United States, Italy and Spain came samples of acute and convalescent COVID-19. T cells, B-cell-depleted T cells, or PBMCs provided the cDNA or gDNA that served as material.

In the study's own analysis: Reference gene primer amplification in the assay estimated nucleated cell counts. Sequenced by immunoSEQ multiplex PCR; TCRdb stores in-frame clones only, minus some. The D gene and trimming were derived from the DNA, and the V and J assignments and clone size from that table. This sample has about 120,000 clones; 85% to 90% occur once, and the top ten carry around 30%. This CDR3 has 15 amino acids. J lost 6 bases, V lost 5 bases, and 5 bases had no gene match. Looked up from germline, CDR1 is SGHAT and CDR2 is FQNNGV. The sequence was collected from a man in his sixties or seventies with active or convalescent COVID-19. The chain employs TRBV11-2 and TRBJ1-6, with TRBD1 matching 9 bases. The material sequenced was peripheral blood. CDR3 region: CASSLDRGINSPLHF. The CDR3 bases are TGTGCCAGCAGCCTTGACAGGGGGATTAATTCACCCCTCCACTTT.